The present TCR beta chain was sequenced within a study of blood T cell repertoires in COVID-19. TCRdb's copy holds only in-frame clones and misses some; the assay was immunoSEQ multiplex PCR. Of roughly 200,000 clones in the sample, 76% are singletons; the top ten hold around 7.9%. Germline V gene lookup returns CDR1 SGHTA and CDR2 FQGNSA. Trimming removed 4 bases from V and 1 base from J; junction bases left unmatched: 5. The CDR3 length is 15 residues. This sequence was found in a woman aged 50 to 60 with active or convalescent COVID-19. Sample: peripheral blood. The chain is built from TRBV7-2 and TRBJ1-1; TRBD1 agrees at 8 bases. This CDR3 reads CASSSIDRGNTEAFF. In DNA, the CDR3 is TGTGCCAGCAGCTCCATCGACAGGGGGAACACTGAAGCTTTCTTT.